Reported below is one T cell receptor beta chain. Profiling relied on immunoSEQ multiplex PCR, and the TCRdb table lists in-frame clones only, not all of them. The table includes hundreds of thousands of clones, about four fifths detected once. These data are taken from a study of blood T cell repertoires in COVID-19. Study as a whole: Acute and convalescent COVID-19 samples came from the United States, Italy and Spain.

The sequencing sample was made of peripheral blood. This TCR was sampled from a woman older than 75 with COVID-19, enrolled during active disease.

The CDR3 reads CAWSVTGTGDKTQYF. The CDR3 region has the DNA TGTGCCTGGAGTGTAACTGGGACAGGGGACAAGACCCAGTACTTC. The genes are TRBV30 and TRBJ2-5, with 10 positions matching TRBD1. The CDR3 consists of 15 residues. CDR1 GTSNPN and CDR2 SVGIG come from the germline V gene (reference sequence). V was clipped by 0 bases and J by 6 bases; unmatched bases: 7.